These 20 T cell receptor beta chains were sequenced from one sample in a study of T cell responses to AZD1222 COVID-19 vaccine. The method was immunoSEQ multiplex PCR; TCRdb's version includes in-frame clones alone and lacks a portion of them. Altogether over 150,000 clones are present, around nine tenths being singletons, with the ten largest covering approximately 1.5%. Sequencing was performed on peripheral blood, taken on day 0 of AZD1222 vaccination. These TCRs come from an adult in good health.

This clone was detected only once. V gene TRBV20-1 combines with J gene TRBJ1-6, with D possibly being TRBD1 (6 bases). V was pared by 3 bases and J by 9 bases, with 15 bases between. This CDR3 region has 14 residues. Germline values: CDR1 DFQATT, CDR2 SNEGSKA (reference sequence). The CDR3 protein is CSASSRTVLSPLHF. DNA of the CDR3: TGCAGTGCTAGTTCCCGGACAGTTCTTTCACCCCTCCACTTT.

The rearrangement links TRBV18 to TRBJ2-7, with D possibly TRBD1 on 6 matching bases. The germline gives CDR1 KGHSH, CDR2 LQKENI. The CDR3 length is 14 residues. V lost 3 bases and J 3 bases, leaving 12 bases between the germline ends. CDR3 nucleotides: TGTGCCAGCTCACCCCCGGGACAAGGCTACGAGCAGTACTTC. It encodes CASSPPGQGYEQYF.

V is TRBV5-4 and J is TRBJ2-5, with TRBD2 identical over 12 bases. CDR1 and CDR2 from the germline V gene are SGHNT and YYREEE (reference sequence). The CDR3 consists of 16 residues. V trimming: 0 bases; J trimming: 2 bases; junction bases outside the gene matches: 2. The CDR3: CASSLELAGGQETQYF. As DNA, the CDR3 is TGTGCCAGCAGCTTGGAACTAGCGGGGGGACAAGAGACCCAGTACTTC.

The chain couples TRBV7-3 to TRBJ2-1; 12 nucleotides agree with TRBD2. The CDR3 is 15 residues long. Germline V CDR1 and CDR2: SGHTA, FQGTGA. J was trimmed by 8 bases and V by 4 bases; bases with no gene match: 6. This chain's CDR3 is CASSSASGGAYEQFF. As DNA, the CDR3 is TGTGCCAGCAGCTCCGCTAGCGGGGGGGCGTATGAGCAGTTCTTC.

The V and J genes are TRBV19 and TRBJ1-1, with D tentatively TRBD1 (5 bases). This CDR3 has 14 residues. CDR1 LNHDA and CDR2 SQIVND come from the germline V gene (reference sequence). V was clipped by 5 bases and J by 1 base, with 11 bases between them. CDR3 amino acids: CASSGDGTNTEAFF. As DNA, the CDR3 is TGTGCCAGTAGTGGGGACGGGACGAACACTGAAGCTTTCTTT.

The CDR3 sequence: CASSSQQGGYYEQYF. CDR3 bases: TGTGCCAGCAGCTCTCAACAGGGGGGCTACTACGAGCAGTACTTC. This rearrangement joins TRBV13 to TRBJ2-7; 8 bases match TRBD1. CDR3 length: 15 amino acids. Per germline, CDR1 PRHDT and CDR2 FYEKMQ (reference sequence). V trimming: 4 bases; J trimming: 3 bases; junction bases outside the gene matches: 8.

The chain employs TRBV4-1 and TRBJ2-7, with D maybe TRBD1 (6 bases). The germline V and J ends were trimmed by 3 bases and 2 bases, with 20 bases remaining between them. The CDR3 consists of 17 residues. Germline V lookup: CDR1 MGHRA, CDR2 YSYEKL. For the CDR3, the DNA is TGCGCCAGCAGCCATCCCCGATCGGGGCAGGGGACCTACGAGCAGTACTTC. Translation: CASSHPRSGQGTYEQYF.

The J gene is TRBJ1-5, the V gene TRBV19; D unclear. There are 15 residues in the CDR3. The germline CDR1 and CDR2 sequences are LNHDA and SQIVND (reference sequence). The V and J ends lost 10 bases and 0 bases respectively, with 16 bases between them. CDR3 in amino acids: CATKTQLYSNQPQHF. The CDR3 bases are TGTGCCACCAAAACACAGCTCTATAGCAATCAGCCCCAGCATTTT.

The chain is built from TRBV19 and TRBJ1-4; D is undetermined. The CDR3 covers 13 residues. CDR1 and CDR2 from the germline V gene are LNHDA and SQIVND (reference sequence). V lost 7 bases and J 6 bases, leaving 12 bases between the germline ends. CDR3: CASNSDGDEKLFF. The CDR3 DNA reads as TGTGCCAGTAACAGCGACGGTGATGAAAAACTGTTTTTT.

The chain has TRBV19 and TRBJ1-3; no firm D call. Germline CDR1 is LNHDA and CDR2 is SQIVND (reference sequence). This CDR3 is built from 15 residues. V dropped 5 bases and J dropped 0 bases, with 11 bases sitting between them. CDR3 sequence: CASSPTLNSGNTIYF. CDR3 sequence (DNA): TGTGCCAGTAGTCCGACCCTAAACTCTGGAAACACCATATATTTT.

The gene calls are TRBV5-1 and TRBJ2-3; 8 nucleotides line up with TRBD1. In germline, CDR1 is SGHRS, CDR2 YFSETQ. This CDR3 contains 17 residues. V lost 4 bases, J lost 4 bases, and 14 bases stayed unmatched. DNA for the CDR3: TGCGCCAGCAGCCACCCCCCAAGGGCAGGGGGCGCAGATACGCAGTATTTT. Encoded protein: CASSHPPRAGGADTQYF. Together with reference TRBV5-1 and TRBJ2-3, the CDR3 gives the full variable domain: KAGVTQTPRYLIKTRGQQVTLSCSPISGHRSVSWYQQTPGQGLQFLFEYFSETQRNKGNFPGRFSGRQFSNSRSEMNVSTLELGDSALYLCASSHPPRAGGADTQYFGPGTRLTVL.

The J gene is TRBJ1-2, the V gene TRBV18; 7 bases line up with TRBD1. V was pared by 3 bases and J by 0 bases, with 4 bases of the junction left unmatched. Germline CDR1 KGHSH, CDR2 LQKENI. The CDR3 totals 15 residues. The CDR3 nucleotides read TGTGCCAGCTCACCGTGGGACAGCCCTAACTATGGCTACACCTTC. Translation gives CASSPWDSPNYGYTF.

This clone was recorded only once. The chain uses TRBV28 and TRBJ1-4, with D unclear. Germline lookup yields CDR1 MDHEN and CDR2 SYDVKM. CDR3 length: 15 amino acids. Trimming removed 6 bases from V and 0 bases from J, with 11 bases in between. The CDR3 region is CASRQVVATNEKLFF. In DNA, the CDR3 is TGTGCCAGCAGGCAGGTCGTTGCAACTAATGAAAAACTGTTTTTT.

The DNA for the CDR3 is TGTGCCAGCAGCGTAGGACGGATGCAAGGAAACACCATATATTTT. Translation gives CASSVGRMQGNTIYF. The rearrangement joins TRBV9 to TRBJ1-3; no clear D gene. CDR1 and CDR2 from the germline V gene are SGDLS and YYNGEE. Trimming removed 0 bases at V and 4 bases at J, with 11 bases between. This CDR3 contains 15 residues.

CDR3 bases: TGCGCCAGCAGCCAAGATACCGGGTACAGGGACATTCTTACTTTGAACACTGAAGCTTTCTTT. Its translation: CASSQDTGYRDILTLNTEAFF. The rearrangement uses TRBV4-3 and TRBJ1-1; D possibly corresponds to TRBD1 (6 bases). The germline CDR1 and CDR2 sequences are LGHNA and YSLEER. Trimming took 0 bases from V and 0 from J, leaving 26 bases between them. The CDR3 sequence is 21 residues long.

The rearrangement uses TRBV10-3 and TRBJ1-4, with 9 nucleotides matching TRBD1. Germline V gene data show CDR1 as ENHRY and CDR2 as SYGVKD. This CDR3 is built from 16 residues. Germline trimming cut 6 bases from V and 6 bases from J; bases unmatched to any gene: 11. In DNA form, the CDR3 reads TGTGCCATCAGCCCAAACAGGGGGCGCTCGGATGAAAAACTGTTTTTT. It translates to CAISPNRGRSDEKLFF.

This chain joins TRBV6-4 and TRBJ1-5; the match to TRBD1 covers 9 bases. The CDR3 totals 16 residues. The junction had 10 bases not matched to a gene; V was cut back by 9 bases and J by 1 base. In germline, CDR1 is MRHNA, CDR2 SNTAGT. The CDR3 DNA is TGTGCCAGAGGGCCAATGGACAGGGGAAGCAATCAGCCCCAGCATTTT. The encoded protein is CARGPMDRGSNQPQHF.

A single count supports this clone. The gene calls are TRBV7-8 and TRBJ2-1; TRBD2 aligns across 7 bases. The V segment lost 5 bases and the J segment 10 bases; nucleotides outside the gene matches: 5. The germline gives CDR1 SGHVS, CDR2 FQNEAQ. The CDR3 spans 12 residues. The CDR3 spells CASSLPGLEQFF. The CDR3 nucleotides are TGTGCCAGCAGCCTCCCGGGACTAGAGCAGTTCTTC. The variable domain in full, completed from reference TRBV7-8 and TRBJ2-1, reads GAGVSQSPRYKVAKRGQDVALRCDPISGHVSLFWYQQALGQGPEFLTYFQNEAQLDKSGLPSDRFFAERPEGSVSTLKIQRTQQEDSAVYLCASSLPGLEQFFGPGTRLTVL.

The V and J genes are TRBV6-5 and TRBJ1-2; TRBD1 matches at 7 bases. The CDR3 totals 14 residues. Germline V gives CDR1 MNHEY, CDR2 SVGAGI. Unmatched junction bases numbered 7, after V lost 2 bases and J lost 7 bases. CDR3 DNA: TGTGCCAGCAGTTACGGGACAGCCTCCTCTGGCTACACCTTC. Encoded protein: CASSYGTASSGYTF.

The chain employs TRBV11-2 and TRBJ1-1; 7 nucleotides line up with TRBD1. J lost 6 bases, V lost 5 bases, and 9 bases had no gene match. Germline V CDR1 and CDR2: SGHAT, FQNNGV. The CDR3 is 14 residues long. CDR3 amino acids: CASSPHQGGPEAFF. DNA of the CDR3: TGTGCCAGCAGCCCTCATCAGGGGGGCCCTGAAGCTTTCTTT.